This T cell receptor beta chain was recorded in a study of blood T cell repertoires in COVID-19 (dated by TCRdb to about 2020). Study-wide context: The collaborator samples originated in the United States, Italy and Spain and spanned the acute and convalescent phases of COVID-19. The material from the prospective study consisted of cDNA or gDNA derived from T cells, B-cell-depleted T cells, or PBMCs. The repertoires were released in a freely available public database intended as a resource for research on the immune response to SARS-CoV-2. The samples were drawn from the first 160 participants of the ongoing ImmuneRACE study and from 1,254 subjects provided by 6 global collaborators. Nearly every sample came with metadata listing a de-identified subject ID, COVID-19 status, age in years and sex. Where available, HLA class I and class II types were obtained from metadata supplied by the sample provider rather than from assay-based typing. The dataset comprised deeply sampled blood TCRbeta repertoires from subjects exposed to, actively infected with, or recovered from COVID-19. Beyond this particular receptor, the publication reports: How much clinical and demographic metadata was included differed by source and by participant, and the metadata was provided uncurated.

As to this clone: There is no known antigen for this receptor. No base quality values were provided; no much bigger clone lies one nucleotide off.

The immunoSEQ Assay, a bias-controlled multiplex PCR, was used to amplify TCRbeta CDR3 regions from genomic DNA. The authors' pipeline ran thus. Nucleated cell counts per sample were estimated from amplification of reference gene primers within the assay. Sequence reads were collapsed and filtered to measure the absolute abundance of every unique TCRbeta CDR3 rearrangement. For each sample, productive Simpson clonality was calculated as the square root of Simpson's diversity index across productive rearrangements. Sourced from immuneACCESS, this table was stored by TCRdb with only in-frame sequences that have V and J called. A share of the clones is absent; for the studies checked, an unresolved V gene accounts for under half, and the remainder has no known explanation. V and J calls and clone size are given by that table; D and trimming were obtained from the DNA. This sample gives fewer than 250,000 clones in total; over 80% of them show up just once. Of the sample, about 0.95% falls within the top ten clones.

The germline V gene provides CDR1 SGHRS and CDR2 YFSETQ. The V end loses 0 bases and the J end loses 7 bases, and a stretch of 11 bases separates them. The CDR3 holds 15 amino acids from the cysteine to the phenylalanine. Just CDR3 DNA is preserved here, 45 bases in frame from base 1. At one collaborating source in Seattle, patients were enrolled during active infection and were followed longitudinally through the course of disease. Whole blood was collected in K2EDTA tubes by collaborating institutions according to the institutions' own protocols. For TCRbeta analysis, collaborators shipped samples in one of three forms: frozen whole blood, isolated PBMCs, or DNA extracted from either of those sample types.

The sequenced sample consisted of peripheral blood. The receptor was isolated from a man between 60 and 75 years old with COVID-19, enrolled during active disease. The rearrangement joined TRBV5-1 to TRBJ1-6; the D gene is perhaps TRBD1, from 6 matching bases. The nucleotide sequence reads TGCGCCAGCAGCTTGGAAGCAGGGGAAAATTCACCCCTCCACTTT. It translates as CASSLEAGENSPLHF. Reference TRBV5-1 and TRBJ1-6 genes cover what lies past the CDR3, so the full variable domain is KAGVTQTPRYLIKTRGQQVTLSCSPISGHRSVSWYQQTPGQGLQFLFEYFSETQRNKGNFPGRFSGRQFSNSRSEMNVSTLELGDSALYLCASSLEAGENSPLHFGNGTRLTVT.